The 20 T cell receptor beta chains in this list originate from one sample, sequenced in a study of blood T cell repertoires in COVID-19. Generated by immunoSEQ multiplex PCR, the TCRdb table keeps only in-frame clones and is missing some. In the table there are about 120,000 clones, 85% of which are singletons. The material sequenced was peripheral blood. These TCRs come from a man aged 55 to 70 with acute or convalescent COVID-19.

The CDR3 region is CASSLAAGETYEQYF. CDR3 coding DNA: TGTGCCAGCAGCTTAGCGGCGGGGGAGACCTACGAGCAGTACTTC. V is TRBV7-8 and J is TRBJ2-7; TRBD2 matches at 7 bases. The length of the CDR3 is 15 residues. Germline loops: CDR1 SGHVS, CDR2 FQNEAQ. Trimming removed 0 bases from V and 2 bases from J; junction bases left unmatched: 4.

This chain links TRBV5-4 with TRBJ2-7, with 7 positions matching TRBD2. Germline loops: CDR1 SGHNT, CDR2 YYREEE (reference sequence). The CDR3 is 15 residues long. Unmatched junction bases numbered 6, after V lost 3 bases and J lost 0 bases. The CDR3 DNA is TGTGCCAGCAGCTCCAAGCGCGGGAGCTCCTACGAGCAGTACTTC. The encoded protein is CASSSKRGSSYEQYF.

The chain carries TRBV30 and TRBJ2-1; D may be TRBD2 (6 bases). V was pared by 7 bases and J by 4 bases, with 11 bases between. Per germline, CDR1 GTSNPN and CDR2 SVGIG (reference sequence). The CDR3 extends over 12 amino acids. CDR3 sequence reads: CASRGLYNEQFF. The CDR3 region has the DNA TGTGCCTCGAGGGGACTGTACAATGAGCAGTTCTTC.

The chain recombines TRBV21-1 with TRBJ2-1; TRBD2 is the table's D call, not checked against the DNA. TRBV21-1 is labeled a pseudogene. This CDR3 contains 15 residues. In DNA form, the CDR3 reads TGTGCCAGCAGCAAAGGGGAGGGGATCTACAATGAGCAGTTCTTC. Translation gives CASSKGEGIYNEQFF.

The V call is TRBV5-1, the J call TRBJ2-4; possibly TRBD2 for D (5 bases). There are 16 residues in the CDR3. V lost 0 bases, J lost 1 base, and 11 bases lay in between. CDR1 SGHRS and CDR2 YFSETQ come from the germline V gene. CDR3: CASSLEARGAKNIQYF. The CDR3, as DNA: TGCGCCAGCAGCTTGGAGGCCAGAGGGGCCAAAAACATTCAGTACTTC.

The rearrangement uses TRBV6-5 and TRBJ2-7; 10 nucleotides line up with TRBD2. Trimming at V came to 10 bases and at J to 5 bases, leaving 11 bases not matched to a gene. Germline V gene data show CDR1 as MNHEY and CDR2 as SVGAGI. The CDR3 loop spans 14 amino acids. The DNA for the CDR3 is TGTGCCACTCACCGCAGCGGGAGGGCACACGAGCAGTACTTC. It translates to CATHRSGRAHEQYF.

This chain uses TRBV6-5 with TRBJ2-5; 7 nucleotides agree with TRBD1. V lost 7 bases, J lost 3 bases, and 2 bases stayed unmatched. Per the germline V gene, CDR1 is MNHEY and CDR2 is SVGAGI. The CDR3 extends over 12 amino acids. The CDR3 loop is CASKGTEETQYF. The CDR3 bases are TGTGCCAGCAAAGGGACAGAAGAGACCCAGTACTTC.

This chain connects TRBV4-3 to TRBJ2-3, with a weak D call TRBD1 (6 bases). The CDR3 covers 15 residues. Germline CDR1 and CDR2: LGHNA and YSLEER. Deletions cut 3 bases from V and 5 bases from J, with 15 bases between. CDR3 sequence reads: CASSQSWGLGDTQYF. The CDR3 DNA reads TGCGCCAGCAGCCAGTCCTGGGGGCTGGGAGATACGCAGTATTTT.

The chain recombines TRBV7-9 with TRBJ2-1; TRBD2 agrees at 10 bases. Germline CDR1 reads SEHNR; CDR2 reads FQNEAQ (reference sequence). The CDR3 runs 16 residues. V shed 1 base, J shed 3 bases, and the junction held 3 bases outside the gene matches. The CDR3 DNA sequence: TGTGCCAGCAGCTTAGGACTAGCGGGCCTCTACAATGAGCAGTTCTTC. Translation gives CASSLGLAGLYNEQFF. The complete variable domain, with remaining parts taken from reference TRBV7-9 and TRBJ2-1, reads DTGVSQNPRHKITKRGQNVTFRCDPISEHNRLYWYRQTLGQGPEFLTYFQNEAQLEKSRLLSDRFSAERPKGSFSTLEIQRTEQGDSAMYLCASSLGLAGLYNEQFFGPGTRLTVL.

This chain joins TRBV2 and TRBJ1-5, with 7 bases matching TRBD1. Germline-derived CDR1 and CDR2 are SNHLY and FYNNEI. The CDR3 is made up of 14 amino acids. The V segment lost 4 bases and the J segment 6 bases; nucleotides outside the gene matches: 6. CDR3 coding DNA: TGTGCCAGCAGTGGAGAGGGGGCCGGTCAGCCCCAGCATTTT. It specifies CASSGEGAGQPQHF.

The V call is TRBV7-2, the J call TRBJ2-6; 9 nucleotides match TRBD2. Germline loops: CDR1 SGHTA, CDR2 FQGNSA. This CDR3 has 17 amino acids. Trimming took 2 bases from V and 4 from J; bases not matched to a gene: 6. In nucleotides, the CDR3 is TGTGCCAGCAGCTTATTTCCTAGCGGGACAGGGGCCAACGTCCTGACTTTC. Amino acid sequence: CASSLFPSGTGANVLTF.

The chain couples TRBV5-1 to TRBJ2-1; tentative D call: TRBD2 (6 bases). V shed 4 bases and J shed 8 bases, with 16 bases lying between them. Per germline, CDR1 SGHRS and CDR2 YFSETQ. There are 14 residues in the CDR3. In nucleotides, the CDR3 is TGCGCCAGCAGCATTCAGAGCGGGTATCATGAGCAGTTCTTC. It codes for CASSIQSGYHEQFF.

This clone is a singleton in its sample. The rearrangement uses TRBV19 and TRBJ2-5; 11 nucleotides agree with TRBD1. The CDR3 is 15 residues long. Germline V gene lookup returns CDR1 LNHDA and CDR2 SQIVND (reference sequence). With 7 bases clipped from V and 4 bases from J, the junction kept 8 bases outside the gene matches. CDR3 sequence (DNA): TGTGCCAGTACCTATGGACAGGGGGCGGGAGAGACCCAGTACTTC. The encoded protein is CASTYGQGAGETQYF.

CDR3 DNA sequence: TGTGCCTGGTCGCGGGGGGGCTCACCGGGGGCTTTCTTT. It yields the protein CAWSRGGSPGAFF. This rearrangement joins TRBV30 to TRBJ1-1; a possible D gene is TRBD1 (6 bases). CDR1 and CDR2 from the germline V gene are GTSNPN and SVGIG (reference sequence). The V gene lost 5 bases and the J gene lost 11 bases, with 21 bases spanning the gap. The CDR3 extends over 13 amino acids. Full variable domain (outside the CDR3, taken from reference TRBV30 and TRBJ1-1): SQTIHQWPATLVQPVGSPLSLECTVEGTSNPNLYWYRQAAGRGLQLLFYSVGIGQISSEVPQNLSASRPQDRQFILSSKKLLLSDSGFYLCAWSRGGSPGAFFGQGTRLTVV.

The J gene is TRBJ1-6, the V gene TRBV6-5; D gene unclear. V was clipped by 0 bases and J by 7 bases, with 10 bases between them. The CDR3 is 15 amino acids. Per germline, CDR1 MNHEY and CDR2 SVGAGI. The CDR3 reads CASSYSAVGNSPLHF. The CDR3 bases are TGTGCCAGCAGTTACTCGGCCGTGGGCAATTCACCCCTCCACTTT.

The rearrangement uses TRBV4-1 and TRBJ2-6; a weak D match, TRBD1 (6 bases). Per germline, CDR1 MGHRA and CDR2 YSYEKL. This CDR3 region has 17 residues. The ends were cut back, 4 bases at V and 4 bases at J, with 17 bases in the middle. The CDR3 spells CASSPWAQGTGANVLTF. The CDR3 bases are TGCGCCAGCAGCCCCTGGGCGCAGGGGACGGGGGCCAACGTCCTGACTTTC.

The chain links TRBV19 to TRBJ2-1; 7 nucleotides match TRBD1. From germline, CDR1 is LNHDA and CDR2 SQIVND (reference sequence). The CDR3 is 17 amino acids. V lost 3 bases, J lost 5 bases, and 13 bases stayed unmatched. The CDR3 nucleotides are TGTGCCAGTAGTATGTCGGGGACAGCGACGGCTAACAATGAGCAGTTCTTC. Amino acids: CASSMSGTATANNEQFF.

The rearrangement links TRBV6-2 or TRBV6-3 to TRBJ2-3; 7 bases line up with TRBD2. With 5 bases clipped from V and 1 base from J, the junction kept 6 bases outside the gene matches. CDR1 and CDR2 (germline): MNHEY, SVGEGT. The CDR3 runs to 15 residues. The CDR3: CASSDRREGTDTQYF. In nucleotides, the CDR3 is TGTGCCAGCAGTGACCGTCGGGAGGGCACAGATACGCAGTATTTT.

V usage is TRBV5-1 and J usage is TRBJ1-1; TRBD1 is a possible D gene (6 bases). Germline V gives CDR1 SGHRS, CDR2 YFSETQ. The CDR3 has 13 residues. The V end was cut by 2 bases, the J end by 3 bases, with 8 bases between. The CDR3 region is CASSFTGHTEAFF. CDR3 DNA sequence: TGCGCCAGCAGCTTTACAGGGCACACTGAAGCTTTCTTT.

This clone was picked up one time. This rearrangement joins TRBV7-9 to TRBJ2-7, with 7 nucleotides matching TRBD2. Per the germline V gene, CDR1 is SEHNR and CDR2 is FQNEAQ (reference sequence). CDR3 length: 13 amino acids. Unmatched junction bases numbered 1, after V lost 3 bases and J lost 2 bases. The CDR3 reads CASSFGTTYEQYF. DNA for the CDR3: TGTGCCAGCAGCTTCGGGACTACCTACGAGCAGTACTTC.